The text below deals with one T cell receptor beta chain. Its matching antigen is unknown. TCRdb reanalysed the reads using MiXCR and keeps one entry per CDR3 protein. The sample has roughly 500,000 distinct CDR3 sequences, about 33% seen once; the top ten hold under 20%. The CDR3 has 15 amino acids. Trimming took 4 bases from V and 7 from J; bases not matched to a gene: 10. In germline, CDR1 is SGHRS, CDR2 YFSETQ. These data originate in a study of T cell repertoires in cytomegalovirus infection. V is TRBV5-1 and J is TRBJ1-2; 10 nucleotides agree with TRBD1. The TCR originated in a human donor in good health (CMV status not recorded). Some clones in this sample may be carry-over from other donors' samples. The sample here was cultured PBMCs, taken from culture after CMV antigen stimulation. The CDR3 reads CASSGSPGTGAGYTF. The CDR3 coding sequence is TGCGCCAGCAGCGGGTCACCTGGGACAGGGGCTGGCTACACCTTC. The whole variable domain, remainder taken from reference TRBV5-1 and TRBJ1-2, is KAGVTQTPRYLIKTRGQQVTLSCSPISGHRSVSWYQQTPGQGLQFLFEYFSETQRNKGNFPGRFSGRQFSNSRSEMNVSTLELGDSALYLCASSGSPGTGAGYTFGSGTRLTVV.